The 13 T cell receptor gamma chains below were found in one sample sequenced in a study of Vδ1+ human thymocytes. Study-level findings and limits: In the thymus, TRG and TRD repertoires looked highly polyclonal with Gaussian CDR3 lengths.

RNA was extracted from the cells and then reverse transcribed. Multiplex PCR used pooled V-gene forward primers and a constant-region reverse primer to amplify CDR3s. TCRdb ran CATT on the multiplex PCR reads. The repertoire holds around 30,000 gamma-chain clones, with roughly a fifth as singletons. The antigens these receptors bind are not known. Source material: Vdelta1+ gamma-delta thymocytes from the thymus. Subset in this sample: FACS-sorted CD3+ TCRalphabeta- TCRVdelta1+ TCRVdelta2- thymocytes. These receptors were obtained from a boy under three years old who had congenital heart surgery.

A few counts support this clone. The chain is built from TRGV2 and TRGJ1 or TRGJ2. Trimming removed 3 bases from V and 4 bases from J; junction bases left unmatched: 9. The CDR3 totals 14 residues. The germline V gene encodes CDR1 EGSNGY and CDR2 YDSYNSKV. The CDR3, as DNA: TGTGCCACCTGGGACAGCCGGACCTATTATAAGAAACTCTTT. Translation gives CATWDSRTYYKKLF.

The chain links TRGV4 to TRGJP2. Trimming cost V 4 bases and J 2 bases; bases outside gene matches: 13. The germline CDR1 and CDR2 sequences are EGSTGY and YDSYTSSV. The CDR3 totals 17 residues. CDR3 in DNA: TGTGCCACCTGGGAGAACGGGGGTGGGAGTAGTGATTGGATCAAGACGTTT. It specifies CATWENGGGSSDWIKTF.

By share, this clone ranks as medium-sized. Other nucleotide sequences in the sample specify the same CDR3. The V gene is TRGV5, the J gene TRGJ1 or TRGJ2. The ends lost 0 bases at V and 2 bases at J; junction bases unmatched: 4. Germline V gives CDR1 VINAFY, CDR2 YDVSNSKD. This CDR3 has 14 amino acids. The DNA of the CDR3 is TGTGCCACCTGGGACAGGCCGGATTATTATAAGAAACTCTTT. Protein sequence: CATWDRPDYYKKLF.

This clone is medium-sized by share. V gene TRGV5 combines with J gene TRGJ1 or TRGJ2. The germline V gene has CDR1 VINAFY and CDR2 YDVSNSKD. Unmatched junction bases numbered 4, after V lost 0 bases and J lost 2 bases. CDR3 length equals 14 residues. The CDR3 DNA reads as TGTGCCACCTGGGACAGGCCCCATTATTATAAGAAACTCTTT. Its translation: CATWDRPHYYKKLF.

The chain joins TRGV8 to TRGJP1. The CDR3 sequence is 15 residues long. In germline, CDR1 is VENAVY, CDR2 YDSYNSRV. Unmatched junction bases numbered 5, after V lost 2 bases and J lost 2 bases. DNA of the CDR3: TGTGCCACCTGGGATAAGGGGACCACTGGTTGGTTCAAGATATTT. Its protein product is CATWDKGTTGWFKIF.

This clone was recorded only once. The V and J genes are TRGV8 and TRGJ1 or TRGJ2. Losses at the gene ends were 0 bases for V and 8 bases for J; bases not matched to a gene: 10. The CDR3 is 14 residues long. CDR1 and CDR2 (germline): VENAVY, YDSYNSRV. CDR3 sequence reads: CATWDRFPFDKKLF. The DNA for the CDR3 is TGTGCCACCTGGGATAGGTTCCCTTTCGATAAGAAACTCTTT.

The V and J genes are TRGV4 and TRGJ1 or TRGJ2. V shed 5 bases, J shed 2 bases, and the junction held 9 bases outside the gene matches. The CDR3 has 14 residues. Per germline, CDR1 EGSTGY and CDR2 YDSYTSSV. DNA of the CDR3: TGTGCCACCTGGGGCCCCGAAGATTATTATAAGAAACTCTTT. Residues: CATWGPEDYYKKLF.

The chain uses TRGV3 and TRGJ1 or TRGJ2. V trimming: 5 bases; J trimming: 3 bases; junction bases outside the gene matches: 4. This CDR3 has 12 residues. The germline V gene encodes CDR1 VTNTFY and CDR2 YDVSTARD (reference sequence). CDR3 sequence (DNA): TGTGCCACCTGGGTACTTTATTATAAGAAACTCTTT. Translated, it gives CATWVLYYKKLF.

The rearrangement links TRGV2 to TRGJ1 or TRGJ2. V shed 5 bases and J 3 bases; nucleotides not matched to a gene: 7. Germline-derived CDR1 and CDR2 are EGSNGY and YDSYNSKV. The CDR3 contains 13 residues. CDR3 residues: CATWGGVYYKKLF. The CDR3 DNA reads as TGTGCCACCTGGGGGGGAGTTTATTATAAGAAACTCTTT.

This clone was found a few times. This CDR3 is also generated by other DNA sequences in the sample. The chain carries TRGV2 and TRGJ1 or TRGJ2. V was pared by 0 bases and J by 11 bases, with 4 bases of the junction left unmatched. The germline CDR1 and CDR2 sequences are EGSNGY and YDSYNSKV. The CDR3 has 11 residues. This CDR3 is CATWDGPQKLF. CDR3 in DNA: TGTGCCACCTGGGACGGGCCCCAGAAACTCTTT.

The chain employs TRGV8 and TRGJP2. With V trimmed by 6 bases and J by 0 bases, 4 bases remained unmatched. The CDR3 covers 14 residues. Per the germline V gene, CDR1 is VENAVY and CDR2 is YDSYNSRV. The CDR3 nucleotides are TGTGCCACCTGGTCTTATAGTAGTGATTGGATCAAGACGTTT. Translated: CATWSYSSDWIKTF.

This rearrangement joins TRGV4 to TRGJ1 or TRGJ2. This CDR3 spans 12 amino acids. The V segment lost 1 base and the J segment 8 bases; nucleotides outside the gene matches: 5. Germline CDR1 reads EGSTGY; CDR2 reads YDSYTSSV. CDR3 in amino acids: CATWDGIHKKLF. The CDR3 bases are TGTGCCACCTGGGATGGCATACATAAGAAACTCTTT.

The chain combines TRGV4 with TRGJ1 or TRGJ2. Per germline, CDR1 EGSTGY and CDR2 YDSYTSSV. Trimming at V came to 4 bases and at J to 12 bases, leaving 9 bases not matched to a gene. The length of the CDR3 is 11 residues. This CDR3 reads CATWEACRKLF. In nucleotides, the CDR3 is TGTGCCACCTGGGAAGCGTGTAGGAAACTCTTT.